The sample holds many counts of the clone carrying this T cell receptor (beta chain). The antigen remains unidentified. The CDR3 spans 17 residues. Per the germline V gene, CDR1 is SGHTA and CDR2 is FQGNSA. The junction had 3 bases not matched to a gene; V was cut back by 4 bases and J by 0 bases. The sample originates from a study of T cell repertoires in cytomegalovirus infection. About the study: CMV infection together with matching HLA type was indicated by public TCR beta signatures. General observations from the study: People with CMV and the relevant HLA were identified by cumulative public TCR beta family frequency. CMV-specific HLA-C-restricted TCR beta clonotypes dominated the ex vivo response.

TCRdb redid the calling of the reads with MiXCR, one entry per CDR3 protein. The sample shows under 350,000 distinct CDR3 sequences, approximately 8.9% of them seen only once. This sequence joins TRBV7-2 and TRBJ2-4; TRBD2 matches at 13 bases. The sequence was collected from a human donor in good health (CMV status not recorded). Some clones in this sample may be carry-over from other donors' samples. Sequenced sample: PBMCs. DNA for the CDR3: TGTGCCAGCAGCTCGACTAGCGGGGGGTTAGCCAAAAACATTCAGTACTTC. Residues: CASSSTSGGLAKNIQYF.